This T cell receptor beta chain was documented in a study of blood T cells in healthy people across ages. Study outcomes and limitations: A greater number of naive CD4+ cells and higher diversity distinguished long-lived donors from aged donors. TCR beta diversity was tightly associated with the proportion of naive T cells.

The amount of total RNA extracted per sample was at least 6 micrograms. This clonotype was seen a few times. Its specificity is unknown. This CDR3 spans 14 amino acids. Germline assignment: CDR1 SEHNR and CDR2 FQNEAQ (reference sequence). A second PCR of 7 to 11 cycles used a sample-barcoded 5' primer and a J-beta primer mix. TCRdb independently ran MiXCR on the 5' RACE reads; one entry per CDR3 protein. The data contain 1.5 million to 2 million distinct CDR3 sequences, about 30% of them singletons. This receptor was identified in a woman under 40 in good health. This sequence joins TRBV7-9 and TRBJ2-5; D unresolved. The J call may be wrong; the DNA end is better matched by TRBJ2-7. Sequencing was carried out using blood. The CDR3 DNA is TGTGCCAGCAGCCCCACGAAGACCGGCCACGAGCAGTACTTC. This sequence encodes CASSPTKTGHEQYF.